This TCR beta chain was captured in a study of regulatory T cells in long-lasting Graves disease. Study outcomes and limitations: Limited sample numbers may have lowered accuracy. Clonotypes that were public and shared totalled a few thousand in persistent patients versus over 800 in new patients.

This clonotype appeared a few times. Its specificity is unknown. Construction of TCR beta libraries relied on iRepertoire HTBI primers and on Arm-PCR targeting CDR3 regions. TCRdb called the multiplex PCR reads again in MiXCR, with one record for every CDR3 protein. In the table there are some 300,000 distinct CDR3 sequences, roughly 21% of which are singletons. Time point defined: persistent/refractory GD, antithyroid drugs over 5 years with positive TRAb. Researchers made the TCR library from RNA that was extracted from PBMCs. Between the trimmed V and J ends, which lost 7 bases and 7 bases, there was a span of 16 bases. This CDR3 comprises 12 residues. CDR1 SQVTM and CDR2 ANQGSEA come from the germline V gene.

Source: peripheral blood mononuclear cells (PBMCs), taken when the disease was refractory, from a patient treated with antithyroid drugs. The rearrangement links TRBV29-1 to TRBJ1-1; D is perhaps TRBD1 (6 bases). This TCR came from a female donor with Graves disease. CDR3 in amino acids: CSALGEDSEAFF. The CDR3 DNA follows: TGCAGCGCCCTCGGAGAGGACAGTGAAGCTTTCTTT.